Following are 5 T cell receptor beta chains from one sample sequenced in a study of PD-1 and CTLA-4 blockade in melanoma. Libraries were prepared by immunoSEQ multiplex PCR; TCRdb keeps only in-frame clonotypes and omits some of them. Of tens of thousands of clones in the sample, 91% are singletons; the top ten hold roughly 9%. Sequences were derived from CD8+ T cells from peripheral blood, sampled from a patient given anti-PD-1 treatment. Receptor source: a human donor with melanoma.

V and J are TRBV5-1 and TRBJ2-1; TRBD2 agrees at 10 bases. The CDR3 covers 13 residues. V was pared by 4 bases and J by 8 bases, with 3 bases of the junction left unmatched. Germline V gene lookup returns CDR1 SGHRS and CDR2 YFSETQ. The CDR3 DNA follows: TGCGCCAGCAGCGGGGGACTAGCGTATGAGCAGTTCTTC. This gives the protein CASSGGLAYEQFF.

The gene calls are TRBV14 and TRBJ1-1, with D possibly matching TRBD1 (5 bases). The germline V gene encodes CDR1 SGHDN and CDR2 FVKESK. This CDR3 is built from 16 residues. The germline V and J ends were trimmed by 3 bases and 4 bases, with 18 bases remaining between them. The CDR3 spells CASSQSPGGWGTEAFF. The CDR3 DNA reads TGTGCCAGCAGCCAGTCCCCCGGGGGATGGGGCACTGAAGCTTTCTTT.

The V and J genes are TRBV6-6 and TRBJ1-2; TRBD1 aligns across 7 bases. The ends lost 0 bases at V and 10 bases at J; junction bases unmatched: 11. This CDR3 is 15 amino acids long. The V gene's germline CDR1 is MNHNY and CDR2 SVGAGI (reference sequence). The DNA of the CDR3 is TGTGCCAGCAGTTACTCCCTAACAGGGGATCGTGACTACACCTTC. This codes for CASSYSLTGDRDYTF.

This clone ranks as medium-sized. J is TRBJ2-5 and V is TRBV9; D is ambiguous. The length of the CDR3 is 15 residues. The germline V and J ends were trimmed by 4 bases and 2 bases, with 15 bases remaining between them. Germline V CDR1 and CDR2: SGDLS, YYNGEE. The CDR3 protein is CASSPAVEHQETQYF. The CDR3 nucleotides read TGTGCCAGCAGCCCGGCGGTGGAGCATCAAGAGACCCAGTACTTC.

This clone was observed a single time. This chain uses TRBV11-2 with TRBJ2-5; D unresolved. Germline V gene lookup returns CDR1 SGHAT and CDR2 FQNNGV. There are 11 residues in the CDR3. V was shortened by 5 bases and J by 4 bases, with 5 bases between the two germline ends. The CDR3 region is CASSPGETQYF. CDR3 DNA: TGTGCCAGCAGCCCGGGAGAGACCCAGTACTTC.